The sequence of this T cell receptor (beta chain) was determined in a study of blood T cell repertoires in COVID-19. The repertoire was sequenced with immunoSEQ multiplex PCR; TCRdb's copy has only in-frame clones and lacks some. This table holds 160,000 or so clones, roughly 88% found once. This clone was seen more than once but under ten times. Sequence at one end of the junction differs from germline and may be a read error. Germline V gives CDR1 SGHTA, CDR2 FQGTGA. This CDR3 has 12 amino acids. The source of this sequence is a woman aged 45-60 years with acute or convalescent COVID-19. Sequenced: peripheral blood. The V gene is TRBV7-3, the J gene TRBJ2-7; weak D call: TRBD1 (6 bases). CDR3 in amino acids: CASSFPQGKPSF. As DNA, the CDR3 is TGTGCCAGCAGCTTCCCCCAGGGGAAGCCCAGTTTC.